This T cell receptor (beta chain) was captured by sequencing in a study of blood T cell repertoires in COVID-19. As for the study in general: Samples taken during acute and convalescent COVID-19 were collected in the United States, Italy and Spain.

Some clones are missing from TCRdb's copy, which holds only in-frame ones; the method was immunoSEQ multiplex PCR. The table lists 50,000 to 75,000 clones, more than 60% of them singletons. Germline CDR1 reads PRHDT; CDR2 reads FYEKMQ (reference sequence). V lost 5 bases to trimming and J lost 6 bases, with 14 bases between them. The CDR3 is 13 amino acids. The clonotype originates from a woman in her 50s with active or convalescent COVID-19. Sequencing was performed on peripheral blood. The chain is built from TRBV13 and TRBJ2-7; D unresolved. As DNA, the CDR3 is TGTGCCAGCAGCCCCCCCACAGATTCCGAGCAGTACTTC. Protein sequence: CASSPPTDSEQYF.